These 26 T cell receptor beta chains were all obtained from the same sample, sequenced in a study of cytomegalovirus exposure and HLA in healthy donors. The PCR was carried out with 60 Vbeta primers and 13 Jbeta primers. Repertoires were generated with immunoSEQ multiplex PCR, while TCRdb's copy carries only in-frame clones and drops some. The sample has around 150,000 clones, approximately 75% seen once. The sequenced material came from PBMCs. The receptors originated from a woman aged 18-29 years in good health and CMV-seronegative.

The chain employs TRBV6-5 and TRBJ2-7; 11 nucleotides line up with TRBD1. The CDR3 length is 15 residues. Germline V gives CDR1 MNHEY, CDR2 SVGAGI. Unmatched junction bases numbered 6, after V lost 6 bases and J lost 2 bases. CDR3 residues: CASRTAGQGAYEQYF. In nucleotides, the CDR3 is TGTGCCAGCAGGACCGCGGGACAGGGGGCCTACGAGCAGTACTTC.

V is TRBV9 and J is TRBJ2-3; 9 nucleotides agree with TRBD2. The junction had 2 bases not matched to a gene; V was cut back by 0 bases and J by 0 bases. The V gene's germline CDR1 is SGDLS and CDR2 YYNGEE. There are 16 residues in the CDR3. The CDR3, as DNA: TGTGCCAGCAGCGTAGGCGGGGGGGAAAGCACAGATACGCAGTATTTT. Translation: CASSVGGGESTDTQYF.

Details on this clone: Within the sample, other DNA sequences also encode this same CDR3. This chain joins TRBV4-1 and TRBJ1-3; D perhaps matches TRBD1 (6 bases). Deletions cut 2 bases from V and 2 bases from J, with 13 bases between. The CDR3 length is 16 residues. Germline CDR1 reads MGHRA; CDR2 reads YSYEKL. The CDR3 bases are TGCGCCAGCAGCCAACCCACAGGGAGGGCTGGAAACACCATATATTTT. This translates into CASSQPTGRAGNTIYF.

The chain uses TRBV11-2 and TRBJ2-5; 8 bases align to TRBD1. The junction had 3 bases not matched to a gene; V was cut back by 5 bases and J by 4 bases. Germline V gene sequence: CDR1 SGHAT, CDR2 FQNNGV. The CDR3 length is 13 residues. The CDR3 protein is CASSRDRGETQYF. In DNA form, the CDR3 reads TGTGCCAGCAGCCGCGACAGGGGAGAGACCCAGTACTTC.

The sample holds a few counts of this clone. The J gene is TRBJ2-7, the V gene TRBV28; D gene uncertain. Deletions cut 7 bases from V and 0 bases from J, with 7 bases between. Germline V gene lookup returns CDR1 MDHEN and CDR2 SYDVKM. The CDR3 spans 12 residues. Written as DNA, the CDR3 is TGTGCCAGCACGCGGAGCTCCTACGAGCAGTACTTC. Its protein product is CASTRSSYEQYF. The variable domain in full, completed from reference TRBV28 and TRBJ2-7, reads DVKVTQSSRYLVKRTGEKVFLECVQDMDHENMFWYRQDPGLGLRLIYFSYDVKMKEKGDIPEGYSVSREKKERFSLILESASTNQTSMYLCASTRSSYEQYFGPGTRLTVT.

The genes are TRBV28 and TRBJ2-1, with TRBD2 matching 7 bases. CDR3 size: 16 residues. Germline CDR1 and CDR2: MDHEN and SYDVKM. J was trimmed by 0 bases and V by 5 bases; bases with no gene match: 7. This CDR3 is CASSTSASSSYNEQFF. The CDR3 DNA follows: TGTGCCAGCAGTACTAGCGCCAGTTCCTCCTACAATGAGCAGTTCTTC.

The rearrangement joins TRBV5-5 to TRBJ1-6, with a possible D match to TRBD1 (6 bases). The CDR3 has 13 amino acids. V shed 3 bases and J shed 6 bases, with 7 bases lying between them. Germline-derived CDR1 and CDR2 are SGHKS and YYEKEE (reference sequence). CDR3 DNA: TGTGCCAGCAGCTCGGACAGTAATTCACCCCTCCACTTT. This codes for CASSSDSNSPLHF.

This rearrangement joins TRBV18 to TRBJ2-5; the D gene is possibly TRBD2 (6 bases). Trimming left V 1 base short and J 0 bases short, with 9 bases between. The CDR3 is made up of 15 amino acids. In germline, CDR1 is KGHSH, CDR2 LQKENI. The CDR3 nucleotides are TGTGCCAGCTCACCACTAGCGGCGTACCAAGAGACCCAGTACTTC. This translates into CASSPLAAYQETQYF.

V gene TRBV19 combines with J gene TRBJ2-7; 12 nucleotides line up with TRBD1. This CDR3 has 17 residues. The J segment lost 4 bases and the V segment lost 3 bases, leaving 10 bases of the junction unmatched. The germline V gene has CDR1 LNHDA and CDR2 SQIVND (reference sequence). CDR3 amino acids: CASSISGTGGRIYEQYF. The CDR3 nucleotides are TGTGCCAGTAGTATTTCCGGGACAGGGGGCAGGATTTACGAGCAGTACTTC. The full variable domain, rest sourced from reference TRBV19 and TRBJ2-7, is DGGITQSPKYLFRKEGQNVTLSCEQNLNHDAMYWYRQDPGQGLRLIYYSQIVNDFQKGDIAEGYSVSREKKESFPLTVTSAQKNPTAFYLCASSISGTGGRIYEQYFGPGTRLTVT.

This chain connects TRBV7-9 to TRBJ1-4; D is perhaps TRBD1 (6 bases). Germline V gives CDR1 SEHNR, CDR2 FQNEAQ (reference sequence). V gave up 4 bases and J gave up 1 base, with 10 bases separating them. CDR3 length: 15 amino acids. This CDR3 is CASSSNRVTNEKLFF. CDR3 nucleotide sequence: TGTGCCAGCAGCTCCAACAGGGTAACTAATGAAAAACTGTTTTTT.

With respect to this clone: The junction does not match germline at one end; this may be a read error. The chain links TRBV7-7 to TRBJ2-2, with 9 positions matching TRBD1. Germline CDR1 SSHAT, CDR2 FNYEAQ (reference sequence). The CDR3 loop spans 15 amino acids. The chain's CDR3 is CASSSGTGSTGELFF. DNA for the CDR3: TGTGCTAGCAGCTCCGGGACAGGGAGCACCGGGGAGCTGTTTTTT.

The chain combines TRBV5-4 with TRBJ2-2; the D gene is possibly TRBD2 (6 bases). Trimming pared 0 bases from V and 7 bases from J, leaving 13 bases between. Germline V gene lookup returns CDR1 SGHNT and CDR2 YYREEE (reference sequence). CDR3 size: 15 residues. DNA of the CDR3: TGTGCCAGCAGCTTGGATGTCAGGAGGGGCGGGGAGCTGTTTTTT. Its protein is CASSLDVRRGGELFF. Drawing the rest from reference TRBV5-4 and TRBJ2-2, the complete variable domain is ETGVTQSPTHLIKTRGQQVTLRCSSQSGHNTVSWYQQALGQGPQFIFQYYREEENGRGNFPPRFSGLQFPNYSSELNVNALELDDSALYLCASSLDVRRGGELFFGEGSRLTVL.

The V gene is TRBV7-8, the J gene TRBJ2-1, with no clear D. The CDR3 sequence is 12 residues long. Trimming stripped 1 base from V and 7 bases from J, with 5 bases between. Germline assignment: CDR1 SGHVS and CDR2 FQNEAQ. CDR3 nucleotides: TGTGCCAGCAGCTTAGATCGGAATGAGCAGTTCTTC. Its translation: CASSLDRNEQFF.

The chain recombines TRBV4-1 with TRBJ1-5; TRBD1 matches 10 bases. V lost 3 bases and J lost 0; bases outside the gene matches: 8. CDR1 MGHRA and CDR2 YSYEKL come from the germline V gene. The CDR3 is made up of 18 amino acids. The CDR3 coding sequence is TGCGCCAGCAGCCACTTGGACAGGGGGGGAAATAGCAATCAGCCCCAGCATTTT. This encodes CASSHLDRGGNSNQPQHF.

The chain carries TRBV28 and TRBJ2-3; possible D gene TRBD2, 6 bases. The CDR3 is made up of 15 amino acids. Germline assignment: CDR1 MDHEN and CDR2 SYDVKM. V lost 6 bases and J 5 bases, leaving 18 bases between the germline ends. The CDR3 region is CASSQTWRGVDTQYF. CDR3 nucleotide sequence: TGTGCCAGCAGCCAGACCTGGAGGGGTGTAGATACGCAGTATTTT.

The genes are TRBV6-1 and TRBJ2-5, with 10 bases identical to TRBD1. The J call is doubtful: the DNA matches TRBJ2-7 better. The CDR3 is 15 amino acids. CDR1 and CDR2 (germline): MNHNS, SASEGT. This CDR3 is CASTPDRGHTYEQYF. CDR3 DNA: TGTGCCAGCACTCCCGACAGGGGGCATACCTACGAGCAGTACTTC.

The CDR3 nucleotides are TGTGCCAGCAGCGTAAGGGGGCCTCCGAACACCGGGGAGCTGTTTTTT. Protein product: CASSVRGPPNTGELFF. The chain recombines TRBV9 with TRBJ2-2, with 7 positions matching TRBD1. Germline-derived CDR1 and CDR2 are SGDLS and YYNGEE. J gave up 0 bases and V 1 base, and 3 bases lay outside the gene matches. This CDR3 is built from 16 residues.

The genes are TRBV18 and TRBJ2-7; the D is unclear. V lost 4 bases and J 1 base, leaving 11 bases between the germline ends. The germline gives CDR1 KGHSH, CDR2 LQKENI. The CDR3 length is 14 residues. In nucleotides, the CDR3 is TGTGCCAGCTCACTCCTTGGCGGTTCCTACGAGCAGTACTTC. Residues: CASSLLGGSYEQYF.

This rearrangement joins TRBV4-2 to TRBJ1-2, with 7 nucleotides matching TRBD1. The CDR3 consists of 16 residues. Germline loops: CDR1 LGHNA, CDR2 YNFKEQ. The junction had 14 bases not matched to a gene; V was cut back by 2 bases and J by 8 bases. The CDR3 region is CASSQKMWEDRRGYTF. In DNA form, the CDR3 reads TGTGCCAGCAGCCAAAAAATGTGGGAGGACAGGCGGGGCTACACCTTC.

Of note for this clone: This CDR3 is also generated by other DNA sequences in the sample. The chain has TRBV9 and TRBJ2-1, with TRBD2 matching 9 bases. The V segment lost 0 bases and the J segment 2 bases; nucleotides outside the gene matches: 0. The CDR3 is 15 amino acids. Germline V gene sequence: CDR1 SGDLS, CDR2 YYNGEE. The CDR3 DNA is TGTGCCAGCAGCGTAGGCGGGAGGGCCTACAATGAGCAGTTCTTC. Protein: CASSVGGRAYNEQFF.

This clone was seen once. The gene calls are TRBV9 and TRBJ2-1, with 7 bases identical to TRBD2. The germline CDR1 and CDR2 sequences are SGDLS and YYNGEE. The CDR3 loop spans 16 amino acids. With 0 bases clipped from V and 7 bases from J, the junction kept 10 bases outside the gene matches. CDR3 region: CASSVGAGEGLNEQFF. The CDR3 bases are TGTGCCAGCAGCGTAGGGGCGGGGGAAGGCTTGAATGAGCAGTTCTTC.

This rearrangement joins TRBV5-1 to TRBJ2-2, with TRBD1 matching 9 bases. This CDR3 has 15 amino acids. The trim removed 3 bases at V and 4 bases at J, leaving 4 bases unmatched. CDR1 and CDR2 from the germline V gene are SGHRS and YFSETQ. CDR3 sequence reads: CASSWGQGATGELFF. In DNA, the CDR3 is TGCGCCAGCAGCTGGGGACAGGGCGCCACCGGGGAGCTGTTTTTT.

The chain couples TRBV7-6 to TRBJ2-7; the match to TRBD2 covers 14 bases. Germline CDR1 and CDR2: SGHVS and FNYEAQ. This CDR3 has 17 residues. After removal of 5 bases from V and 1 base from J, the junction contained 7 bases not matched to a gene. DNA of the CDR3: TGTGCCAGCAGCCCAGGGACTAGCGGGAGAAGATCCTACGAGCAGTACTTC. It codes for CASSPGTSGRRSYEQYF.

The chain employs TRBV6-1 and TRBJ2-2; 8 bases align to TRBD1. The CDR3 runs to 14 residues. Germline CDR1 and CDR2: MNHNS and SASEGT. J gave up 6 bases and V 10 bases, and 10 bases lay outside the gene matches. CDR3 DNA: TGTGCCACCCGACAGGGGAAGGGTGCCGGGGAGCTGTTTTTT. This sequence encodes CATRQGKGAGELFF.

A note on this clone: Additional DNA sequences in this sample encode the identical CDR3. V and J are TRBV10-2 and TRBJ1-2; D is ambiguous. This CDR3 has 13 amino acids. Germline loops: CDR1 WSHSY, CDR2 SAAADI. V shed 3 bases and J shed 8 bases, with 13 bases lying between them. The CDR3 DNA sequence: TGCGCCAGCAGTGAAACACCGGCGGGGGGCTACACCTTC. Protein: CASSETPAGGYTF.

The genes are TRBV27 and TRBJ2-2; D is possibly TRBD1 (6 bases). V lost 7 bases to trimming and J lost 4 bases, with 22 bases between them. The CDR3 spans 17 residues. Germline CDR1 is MNHEY and CDR2 is SMNVEV (reference sequence). CDR3 nucleotide sequence: TGTGCCAGCAAACTCTTGGGGGTAGGACAGAGCACCGGGGAGCTGTTTTTT. Translated, it gives CASKLLGVGQSTGELFF.